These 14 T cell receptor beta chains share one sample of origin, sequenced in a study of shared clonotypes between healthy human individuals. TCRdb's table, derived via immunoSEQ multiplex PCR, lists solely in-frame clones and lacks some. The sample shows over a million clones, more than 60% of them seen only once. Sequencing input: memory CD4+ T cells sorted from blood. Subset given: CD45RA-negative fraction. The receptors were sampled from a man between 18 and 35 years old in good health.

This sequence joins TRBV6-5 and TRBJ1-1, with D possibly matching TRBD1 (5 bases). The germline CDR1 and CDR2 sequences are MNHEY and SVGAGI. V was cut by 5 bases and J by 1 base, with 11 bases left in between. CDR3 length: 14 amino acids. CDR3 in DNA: TGTGCCAGCAGTCGACAGTCATCGAACACTGAAGCTTTCTTT. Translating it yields CASSRQSSNTEAFF.

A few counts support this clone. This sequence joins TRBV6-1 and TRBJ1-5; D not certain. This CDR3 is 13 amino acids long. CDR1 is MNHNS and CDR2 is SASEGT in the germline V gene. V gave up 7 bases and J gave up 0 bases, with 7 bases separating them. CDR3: CASTVFSNQPQHF. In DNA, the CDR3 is TGTGCCAGCACGGTGTTTAGCAATCAGCCCCAGCATTTT.

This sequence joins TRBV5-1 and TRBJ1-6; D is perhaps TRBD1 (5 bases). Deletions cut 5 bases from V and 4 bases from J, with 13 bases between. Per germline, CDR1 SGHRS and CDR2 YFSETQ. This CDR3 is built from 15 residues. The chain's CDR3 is CASRPEGSYNSPLHF. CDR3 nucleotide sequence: TGCGCCAGCAGGCCGGAGGGGAGTTATAATTCACCCCTCCACTTT. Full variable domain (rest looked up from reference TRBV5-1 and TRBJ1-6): KAGVTQTPRYLIKTRGQQVTLSCSPISGHRSVSWYQQTPGQGLQFLFEYFSETQRNKGNFPGRFSGRQFSNSRSEMNVSTLELGDSALYLCASRPEGSYNSPLHFGNGTRLTVT.

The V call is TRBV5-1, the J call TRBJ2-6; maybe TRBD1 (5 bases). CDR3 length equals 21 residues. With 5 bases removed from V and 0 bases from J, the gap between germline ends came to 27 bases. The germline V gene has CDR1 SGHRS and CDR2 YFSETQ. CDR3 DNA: TGCGCCAGCAGGCCCCATTCCGTGACAGCGTTTATTTCCTCTGGGGCCAACGTCCTGACTTTC. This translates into CASRPHSVTAFISSGANVLTF.

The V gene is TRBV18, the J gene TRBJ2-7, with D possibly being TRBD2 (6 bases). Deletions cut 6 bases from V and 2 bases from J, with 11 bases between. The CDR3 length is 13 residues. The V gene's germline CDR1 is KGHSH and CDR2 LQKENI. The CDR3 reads CASSSGSAYEQYF. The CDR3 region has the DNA TGTGCCAGCTCCTCCGGGAGCGCCTACGAGCAGTACTTC.

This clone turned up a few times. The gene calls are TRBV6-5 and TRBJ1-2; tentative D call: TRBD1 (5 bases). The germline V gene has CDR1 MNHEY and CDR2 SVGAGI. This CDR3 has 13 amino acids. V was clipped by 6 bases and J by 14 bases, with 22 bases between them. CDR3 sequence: CASRFRDARGHTF. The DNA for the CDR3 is TGTGCCAGCAGATTTCGGGACGCCCGTGGGCATACCTTC.

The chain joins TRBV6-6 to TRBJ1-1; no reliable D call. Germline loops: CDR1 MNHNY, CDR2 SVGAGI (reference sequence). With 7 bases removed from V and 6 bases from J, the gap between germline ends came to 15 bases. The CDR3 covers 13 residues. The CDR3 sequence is CASNPSGSPEAFF. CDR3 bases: TGTGCCAGCAACCCTTCGGGGAGCCCTGAAGCTTTCTTT.

For the CDR3, the DNA is TGTGCCTGGACCCGACAGGGGAGCTTCTACGAGCAGTACTTC. The encoded protein is CAWTRQGSFYEQYF. This rearrangement joins TRBV30 to TRBJ2-7; TRBD1 matches at 8 bases. CDR1 is GTSNPN, CDR2 SVGIG, per germline (reference sequence). V gave up 4 bases and J gave up 3 bases; unmatched junction bases: 8. The CDR3 has 14 amino acids.

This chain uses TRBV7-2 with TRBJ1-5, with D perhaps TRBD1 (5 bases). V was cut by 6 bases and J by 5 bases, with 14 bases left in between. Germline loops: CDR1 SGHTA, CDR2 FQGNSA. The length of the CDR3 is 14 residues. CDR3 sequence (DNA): TGTGCCAGCAGGCCACCGGGACGGGATCAGCCCCAGCATTTT. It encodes CASRPPGRDQPQHF.

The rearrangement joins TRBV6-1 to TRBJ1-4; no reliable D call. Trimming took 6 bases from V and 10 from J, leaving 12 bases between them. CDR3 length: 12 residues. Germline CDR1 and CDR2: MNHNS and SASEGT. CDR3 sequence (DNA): TGTGCCAGCAGCGGGAGCTTAACAAAACTGTTTTTT. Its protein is CASSGSLTKLFF.

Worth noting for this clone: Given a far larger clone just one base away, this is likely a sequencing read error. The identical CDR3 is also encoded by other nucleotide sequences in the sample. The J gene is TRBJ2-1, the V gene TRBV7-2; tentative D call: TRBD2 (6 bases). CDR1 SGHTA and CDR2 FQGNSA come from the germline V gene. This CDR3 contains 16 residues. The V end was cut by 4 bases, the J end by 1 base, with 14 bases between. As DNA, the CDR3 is TGTGCCAGCAGCTCCGCCGGGACTGGTTCCTACAATGAGCAGTTCTTC. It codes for CASSSAGTGSYNEQFF.

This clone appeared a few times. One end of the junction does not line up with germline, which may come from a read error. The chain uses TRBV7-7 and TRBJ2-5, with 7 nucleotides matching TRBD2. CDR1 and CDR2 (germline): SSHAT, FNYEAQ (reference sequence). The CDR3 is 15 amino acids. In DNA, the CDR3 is TGTGCTAGCAGCCGAGCGGGGAGGCACCAAGAGACCCAGTACTTC. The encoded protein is CASSRAGRHQETQYF.

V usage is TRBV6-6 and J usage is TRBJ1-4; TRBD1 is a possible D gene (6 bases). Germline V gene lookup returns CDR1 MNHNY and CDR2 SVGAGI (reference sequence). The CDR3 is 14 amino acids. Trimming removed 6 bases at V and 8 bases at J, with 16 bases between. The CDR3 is CASRELTGPEKLFF. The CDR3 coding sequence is TGTGCCAGCAGGGAGTTAACAGGGCCGGAAAAACTGTTTTTT.

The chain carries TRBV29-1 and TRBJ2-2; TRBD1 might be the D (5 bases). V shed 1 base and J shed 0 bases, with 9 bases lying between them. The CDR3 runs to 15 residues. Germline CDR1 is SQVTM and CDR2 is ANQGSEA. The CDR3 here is CSVEVAGTNTGELFF. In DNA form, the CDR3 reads TGCAGCGTTGAAGTCGCAGGGACGAACACCGGGGAGCTGTTTTTT.